Below, one TCR beta chain is given with its context. Its binding antigen is unknown. Base qualities were left out, and no much larger clone turns up one base away. The time point label, as the study defines it: approximately 4 weeks on oral tofacitinib. The treatment or condition label for this specimen denotes: oral pan-JAK inhibitor, 5-10 mg twice daily. From alopecia areata patients, peripheral blood was collected along with lesional scalp punch biopsies. PBMCs were separated by density centrifugation and stained for CD3, CD4 and CD8, after which CD4+ and CD8+ T cells were sorted on a FACSAria. This entry comes from a study of CD8+ T cells in alopecia areata listed by TCRdb under 2018. Context from the whole study: The treated patients, all with moderate-to-severe alopecia areata, were enrolled in an open-label pilot trial of oral tofacitinib given at 5 to 10 mg twice daily. RNA was obtained with the PAXgene miRNA kit for fixed scalp, the miRNeasy kit for PBMCs, and the RNeasy kit for mouse skin. In both human patients and the C3H/HeJ mouse model, the study applied high-throughput TCRbeta sequencing to look at T cell clonal expansion in alopecia areata. Scalp clonality was compared across normal scalp (n=4), patchy alopecia areata scalp (n=8), and alopecia totalis/universalis scalp (n=8). Patients stayed on tofacitinib for 6 to 18 months and then had 6 months of follow-up off drug so that delayed response and recurrence could be assessed. TCRbeta CDR3 regions were amplified by immunoSEQ multiplex PCR using 35 Vbeta forward and 13 Jbeta reverse primers. The SALT score, which quantifies the percentage of affected scalp surface area, was used to measure disease severity in treated patients. Patients on tofacitinib were biopsied at baseline and after 4 and 24 weeks of treatment, and several of the patients also had a later scalp biopsy. Human TCRbeta sequencing covered scalp tissue and sorted CD4+ and CD8+ peripheral blood T cells from patchy and totalis/universalis alopecia areata patients and healthy controls. Study-wide conclusions, independent of this receptor: Compared with normal scalp, lesional scalp, particularly in alopecia totalis/universalis, had higher clonality and more expanded CD8+ clones, which suggests antigenic drive. Because the treated cohort was small and included a single nonresponder, larger studies are needed to assess links between baseline CD8+ expansion and response. TCR sequences shared between patients were less clear than in mice, possibly partly because of HLA diversity in the patient population. Resident alphabeta T cells in normal human skin are also sequenced, complicating scalp TCR repertoire analysis, unlike mouse skin dominated by gammadelta T cells. With tofacitinib, both scalp clonality and the number of expanded CD8+ clones among the top 100 scalp clones went down significantly. During tofacitinib treatment, many expanded lesional clones stuck around in both scalp and blood, and this persistence may partly explain why relapse happens after treatment is stopped.

The protocol used for the library was the immunoSEQ multiplex PCR assay. For TCR sequencing, RNA was extracted from every sample and reverse transcribed into cDNA to serve as template. First-strand cDNA was synthesized with SuperScript III using a 2:1 mix of oligo-dT and random hexamers. A synthetic immune receptor repertoire was used to assess amplification bias, and residual bias was removed computationally. As for the authors' bioinformatics: Raw reads were preprocessed to remove errors, and CDR3 was defined according to IMGT conventions as the region from the conserved cysteine to phenylalanine. Clonality was computed as 1 minus the Shannon entropy, with the entropy normalized by log2 of the number of productive unique TCRs. Scalp TCRbeta sequences were cross-referenced with sorted blood CD4 and CD8 repertoires so that the CD4 or CD8 identity of scalp clones could be inferred. Here the immuneACCESS table is served through TCRdb, limited to in-frame sequences with V and J called. Missing clones are a known gap in these copies; in checked studies unresolved V genes cover under half, and the rest lacks a known reason. The V and J calls and clone size come from that table; D and trimming were worked out from the DNA. This sample lists some 96,000 clones; approximately 66% were detected once. The top ten hold about 16% of the sample.

The receptor was isolated from a human donor with alopecia areata. The sample consisted of CD8+ T cells sorted from blood, taken at week 4, from a patient treated with tofacitinib.

The CDR3 region: CASSQGTGLGGYTF. The DNA reads TGCGCCAGCAGCCAAGGCACAGGGTTAGGCGGCTACACCTTC. The receptor chain draws on TRBV4-1 and TRBJ1-2, with TRBD1 perhaps the D gene, on 6 matching bases. The CDR3 numbers 14 residues from cysteine through phenylalanine. This entry keeps only the CDR3 DNA: 42 bases, framed from base 1. Based on the germline V gene, the CDR1 and CDR2 sequences are MGHRA and YSYEKL. Trimming at the junction amounts to 1 base on V and 8 bases on J, and the germline ends lie 14 bases apart.